The 29 T cell receptor beta chains below were found in one sample sequenced in a study of Graves' ophthalmopathy and Graves' hyperthyroidism. RNA served as the template for amplifying TCR beta CDR3 regions. HTBI primers served in a first-round RT-PCR, which a second-round multiplex PCR followed. TCRdb recomputed calls from the multiplex PCR reads with MiXCR, one row per CDR3 protein. This table has 300,000 to 400,000 distinct CDR3 sequences, 15% to 20% appearing once. Sequenced sample: peripheral blood. These receptors were obtained from an adult man with Graves' ophthalmopathy.

This clonotype has a count of ten or more. Since no conserved phenylalanine or tryptophan closes the CDR3, a read error is the likely cause. In DNA form, the CDR3 reads TGTGCCTCCCAACCCGGGACAGGACCCTACGAGCAGTACCTC. Its translation is CASQPGTGPYEQYL. The chain combines TRBV19 with TRBJ2-7, with TRBD1 identical over 8 bases. V gave up 11 bases and J gave up 2 bases; unmatched junction bases: 11. CDR3 size: 14 residues. Germline CDR1 reads LNHDA; CDR2 reads SQIVND (reference sequence).

This clonotype came up many times. V is TRBV7-2 and J is TRBJ1-5, with D unresolved. The germline CDR1 and CDR2 sequences are SGHTA and FQGNSA. With 1 base removed from V and 0 bases from J, the gap between germline ends came to 19 bases. The CDR3 is made up of 19 amino acids. The CDR3 coding sequence is TGTGCCAGCAGCTTAGTGTCTTGGACGGCGGTCTATAGCAATCAGCCCCAGCATTTT. Translated, it gives CASSLVSWTAVYSNQPQHF.

The gene calls are TRBV30 and TRBJ1-1; D remains ambiguous. The CDR3 totals 15 residues. Germline CDR1 and CDR2: GTSNPN and SVGIG (reference sequence). V gave up 5 bases and J gave up 7 bases, with 23 bases separating them. DNA of the CDR3: TGTGCCTGGGTAAGTGGGCTGACGGTGAGCCATGAAGCTTTCTTT. Its translation is CAWVSGLTVSHEAFF.

The rearrangement uses TRBV6-8 and TRBJ1-5, with a possible D match to TRBD1 (6 bases). V lost 10 bases to trimming and J lost 6 bases, with 25 bases between them. This CDR3 has 16 amino acids. The germline gives CDR1 MNHGY, CDR2 SAAAGT. The CDR3 DNA follows: TGTGCCATCAGCCAAGATTTTGGCAGGGGCGGTCAGCCCCAGCATTTT. This encodes CAISQDFGRGGQPQHF.

This clonotype was seen ten or more times. The chain is built from TRBV5-1 and TRBJ2-7; D not certain. Trimming left V 4 bases short and J 2 bases short, with 13 bases between. The CDR3 is 14 amino acids. Looked up from germline, CDR1 is SGHRS and CDR2 is YFSETQ. CDR3 coding DNA: TGCGCCAGCAGCGCCGACATGGACGCCTACGAGCAGTACTTC. It is translated as CASSADMDAYEQYF.

This chain connects TRBV15 to TRBJ2-5; D gene unclear. Germline loops: CDR1 LNHNV, CDR2 YYDKDF (reference sequence). The V end lost 1 base, the J end lost 2 bases, and 5 bases lay between the germline ends. This CDR3 has 13 amino acids. This CDR3 reads CATSRAGQETQYF. The CDR3 DNA reads TGTGCCACCAGCAGAGCGGGTCAAGAGACCCAGTACTTC.

In this sample, this clonotype turned up many times. The V and J genes are TRBV12-3 or TRBV12-4 and TRBJ2-5; D is unclear. The CDR3 contains 13 residues. V lost 6 bases, J lost 2 bases, and 10 bases lay in between. The CDR3 sequence is CASSTRQQETQYF. Here the CDR3 DNA reads TGTGCCAGCAGCACGCGCCAACAAGAGACCCAGTACTTC.

This clonotype showed up many times. V and J are TRBV6-2 or TRBV6-3 and TRBJ1-5, with D possibly TRBD1 on 6 matching bases. The CDR3 loop spans 16 amino acids. Deletions cut 0 bases from V and 3 bases from J, with 12 bases between. Looked up from germline, CDR1 is MNHEY and CDR2 is SVGEGT. The CDR3 spells CASSYSSGGLNQPQHF. The CDR3 nucleotides are TGTGCCAGCAGTTACTCAAGCGGGGGCCTCAATCAGCCCCAGCATTTT.

Worth noting for this clonotype: One end of the junction fails to match germline, which may point to a read error. The chain joins TRBV12-3 or TRBV12-4 to TRBJ1-5; maybe TRBD1 (5 bases). The CDR3 length is 13 residues. The CDR3 protein is CASSPRGNQPQPF. CDR3 nucleotide sequence: TGTGCCAGCAGTCCAAGGGGAAATCAGCCCCAGCCTTTT.

This clonotype was observed many times. The chain carries TRBV5-1 and TRBJ1-6, with a weak D call TRBD1 (5 bases). V was cut by 0 bases and J by 8 bases, with 9 bases left in between. The CDR3 is 14 amino acids. Germline V CDR1 and CDR2: SGHRS, YFSETQ. This CDR3 is CASSLVGAHSPLHF. In DNA, the CDR3 is TGCGCCAGCAGCTTGGTAGGGGCGCATTCACCCCTCCACTTT.

This clonotype was seen at least ten times. The rearrangement uses TRBV14 and TRBJ2-7, with a possible D match to TRBD2 (5 bases). There are 14 residues in the CDR3. Germline-derived CDR1 and CDR2 are SGHDN and FVKESK. The germline V and J ends were trimmed by 4 bases and 6 bases, with 16 bases remaining between them. CDR3 nucleotide sequence: TGTGCCAGCAGCCTCGGAGGCGGCCGCATCGAGCAGTACTTC. Translated: CASSLGGGRIEQYF.

The genes are TRBV28 and TRBJ2-5; 13 bases are a match to TRBD2. The CDR3 totals 18 residues. Germline-derived CDR1 and CDR2 are MDHEN and SYDVKM. Trimming cost V 4 bases and J 3 bases; bases outside gene matches: 11. The CDR3 coding sequence is TGTGCCAGCAGTTCCATCACGACTAGCGGGGGGACGAAAGAGACCCAGTACTTC. As protein: CASSSITTSGGTKETQYF.

This clonotype was seen ten or more times. This chain links TRBV29-1 with TRBJ2-7; D is undetermined. The V end was cut by 4 bases, the J end by 2 bases, with 18 bases between. Germline V gene data show CDR1 as SQVTM and CDR2 as ANQGSEA. The CDR3 is made up of 15 amino acids. This CDR3 reads CSVAGSTVAAYEQYF. CDR3 sequence (DNA): TGCAGCGTTGCGGGTAGTACCGTCGCGGCCTACGAGCAGTACTTC.

This clonotype was observed many times. The CDR3 region is CASSQESGGYSYEQYF. For the CDR3, the DNA is TGTGCCAGCAGCCAAGAATCGGGCGGATACTCCTACGAGCAGTACTTC. The chain carries TRBV4-2 and TRBJ2-7; D is undetermined. Germline assignment: CDR1 LGHNA and CDR2 YNFKEQ. V was cut by 0 bases and J by 0 bases, with 12 bases left in between. The CDR3 covers 16 residues.

This clonotype was counted many times. Since a much larger clone is just one base distant, this may be a read error. V usage is TRBV11-2 and J usage is TRBJ2-7; TRBD1 matches at 9 bases. This CDR3 has 13 amino acids. In germline, CDR1 is SGHAT, CDR2 FQNNGV. The chain's CDR3 is CTSSFRQGGEQYF. The CDR3 region has the DNA TGTACCAGCAGCTTCCGACAGGGGGGCGAGCAGTACTTC.

This clonotype was picked up many times. The chain couples TRBV6-5 to TRBJ1-2; the D is unclear. Germline CDR1 is MNHEY and CDR2 is SVGAGI. V was shortened by 4 bases and J by 4 bases, with 13 bases between the two germline ends. There are 14 residues in the CDR3. Here the CDR3 reads CASSLPAHFYGYTF. The CDR3 DNA reads as TGTGCCAGCAGTTTACCCGCACACTTCTATGGCTACACCTTC.

This clonotype was counted ten times or more. This chain joins TRBV29-1 and TRBJ2-2, with D perhaps TRBD1 (5 bases). The V gene lost 6 bases and the J gene lost 3 bases, with 5 bases spanning the gap. This CDR3 spans 11 amino acids. CDR1 SQVTM and CDR2 ANQGSEA come from the germline V gene. This CDR3 is CSVTDTGELFF. The CDR3 coding sequence is TGCAGCGTGACAGACACCGGGGAGCTGTTTTTT.

This clonotype was observed many times. The chain employs TRBV6-1 and TRBJ2-7; 10 bases align to TRBD1. CDR1 is MNHNS, CDR2 SASEGT, per germline. V shed 6 bases and J 1 base; nucleotides not matched to a gene: 9. The CDR3 totals 16 residues. In nucleotides, the CDR3 is TGTGCCAGCAGCTCTTTGGACAGGGGGTTTTCCTACGAGCAGTACTTC. Protein sequence: CASSSLDRGFSYEQYF.

This clonotype has ten or more counts. The chain is built from TRBV20-1 and TRBJ2-5; D unresolved. Trimming left V 0 bases short and J 0 bases short, with 11 bases between. The CDR3 consists of 15 residues. Germline V gene sequence: CDR1 DFQATT, CDR2 SNEGSKA (reference sequence). The DNA of the CDR3 is TGCAGTGCTAGAGATAACGCGGCTAACCAAGAGACCCAGTACTTC. Its protein product is CSARDNAANQETQYF.

The rearrangement joins TRBV12-3 or TRBV12-4 to TRBJ2-5; a weak D match, TRBD2 (7 bases). This CDR3 has 15 amino acids. Trimming took off 6 bases at V and 6 bases at J, with 20 bases between the two ends. The CDR3 DNA reads TGTGCCAGCAGCATTAGGGGGGGGGATCTGAAGACCCAGTACTTC. It yields the protein CASSIRGGDLKTQYF.

This clonotype was seen many times. The J gene is TRBJ2-2, the V gene TRBV28, with D tentatively TRBD2 (6 bases). The CDR3 extends over 13 amino acids. CDR1 is MDHEN, CDR2 SYDVKM, per germline. Trimming removed 6 bases from V and 7 bases from J, with 12 bases in between. CDR3 nucleotides: TGTGCCAGCAGACCTTCCGGGAGCGGGGAGCTGTTTTTT. This encodes CASRPSGSGELFF.

This clonotype was counted at least ten times. The J gene is TRBJ1-1, the V gene TRBV7-2; D might be TRBD1 (5 bases). The CDR3 length is 12 residues. Germline V gene data show CDR1 as SGHTA and CDR2 as FQGNSA. The V end lost 2 bases, the J end lost 10 bases, and 11 bases lay between the germline ends. CDR3 region: CASSLSGNLAFF. DNA for the CDR3: TGTGCCAGCAGCTTATCAGGGAATTTAGCTTTCTTT.

This clonotype was counted ten times or more. The CDR3 here is CASSEKGRAETQYF. CDR3 DNA sequence: TGTGCCAGTAGCGAAAAGGGGAGAGCGGAGACCCAGTACTTC. The chain recombines TRBV19 with TRBJ2-5; D is tentatively TRBD1 or TRBD2 (5 bases each). The CDR3 contains 14 residues. Germline loops: CDR1 LNHDA, CDR2 SQIVND (reference sequence). The germline V and J ends were trimmed by 6 bases and 5 bases, with 16 bases remaining between them.

This clonotype was seen ten or more times. The chain couples TRBV6-5 to TRBJ1-5; D is unclear. Trimming removed 3 bases at V and 4 bases at J, with 10 bases between. Germline loops: CDR1 MNHEY, CDR2 SVGAGI. The CDR3 is 14 residues long. The CDR3 DNA reads as TGTGCCAGCAGTTATTTGGGGAGGAATCAGCCCCAGCATTTT. This gives the protein CASSYLGRNQPQHF.

The rearrangement links TRBV30 to TRBJ1-2, with 9 bases aligning to TRBD1. V gave up 8 bases and J gave up 6 bases; unmatched junction bases: 7. The CDR3 is 12 amino acids. Per the germline V gene, CDR1 is GTSNPN and CDR2 is SVGIG (reference sequence). CDR3 in amino acids: CAQTGGTHGYTF. The CDR3 DNA reads TGTGCCCAAACAGGGGGCACTCATGGCTACACCTTC.

This clonotype showed up just a few times. This chain uses TRBV18 with TRBJ1-1, with unresolved D. Trimming removed 4 bases from V and 5 bases from J, with 14 bases in between. The length of the CDR3 is 14 residues. The germline CDR1 and CDR2 sequences are KGHSH and LQKENI. Here the CDR3 reads CASSQIMADTEAFF. CDR3 DNA: TGTGCCAGCTCACAAATTATGGCGGATACTGAAGCTTTCTTT.

Many counts were recorded for this clonotype. The V call is TRBV6-1, the J call TRBJ2-7; D possibly matches TRBD1 or TRBD2 (5 bases each). The CDR3 consists of 14 residues. Trimming pared 8 bases from V and 6 bases from J, leaving 20 bases between. Germline lookup yields CDR1 MNHNS and CDR2 SASEGT. The CDR3 reads CASEPGRTSAEQYF. The CDR3 DNA sequence: TGTGCCAGCGAGCCGGGACGCACGTCAGCCGAGCAGTACTTC.

This clonotype was seen repeatedly, ten times or more. This chain uses TRBV7-8 with TRBJ2-7; 7 bases line up with TRBD2. Per the germline V gene, CDR1 is SGHVS and CDR2 is FQNEAQ. The ends lost 6 bases at V and 0 bases at J; junction bases unmatched: 5. CDR3 length equals 14 residues. The CDR3 coding sequence is TGTGCCAGCAGGGCTGGCGGGAGCTCCTACGAGCAGTACTTC. This gives the protein CASRAGGSSYEQYF.

Ten or more counts support this clonotype. The chain joins TRBV24-1 to TRBJ1-1; 7 nucleotides line up with TRBD1. This CDR3 comprises 14 residues. V was clipped by 8 bases and J by 0 bases; unmatched bases: 5. Germline-derived CDR1 and CDR2 are KGHDR and SFDVKD. CDR3 nucleotide sequence: TGTGCCACCACCCTCGACAGGGTGAACACTGAAGCTTTCTTT. This encodes CATTLDRVNTEAFF.